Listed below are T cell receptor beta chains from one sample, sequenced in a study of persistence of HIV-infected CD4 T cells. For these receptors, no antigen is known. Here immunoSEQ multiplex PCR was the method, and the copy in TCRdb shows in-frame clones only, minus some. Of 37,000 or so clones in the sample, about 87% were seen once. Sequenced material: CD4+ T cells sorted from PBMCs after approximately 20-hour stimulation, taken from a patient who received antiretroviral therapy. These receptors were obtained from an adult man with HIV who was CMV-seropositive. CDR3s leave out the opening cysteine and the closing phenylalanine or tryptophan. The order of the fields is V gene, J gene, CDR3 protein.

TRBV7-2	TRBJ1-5	ASSPRTGMNQPQH
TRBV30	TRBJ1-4	AWSRTGEKLF
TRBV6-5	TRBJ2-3	ASSLQGTDTQY
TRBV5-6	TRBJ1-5	ASDLGIRDGSNQPQH
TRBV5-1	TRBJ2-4	ASSLASAAAKNIQY
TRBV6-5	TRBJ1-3	ASSTGGAGNTIY
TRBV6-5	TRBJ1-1	ASSYFENTEAF
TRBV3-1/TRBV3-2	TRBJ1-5	ASSRRDSNQPQH
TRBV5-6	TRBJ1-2	ASSRWTVPDYGYT
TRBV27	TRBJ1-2	ASSLSRKGYGYT
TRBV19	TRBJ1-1	ASSPRDVVQAF
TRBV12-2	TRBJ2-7	ASRFTGGWSYEQY
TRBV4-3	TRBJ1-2	ASSQDSGGSNGYT
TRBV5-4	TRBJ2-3	ASSSGGFYSTDTQY
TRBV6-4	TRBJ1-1	ASKGVGEAF
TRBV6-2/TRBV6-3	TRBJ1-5	ASSPGGASQPQH
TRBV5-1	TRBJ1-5	ASSFGTPGEPQH
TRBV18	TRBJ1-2	ASSRDSFFNYGYT
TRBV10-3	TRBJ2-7	AISVDRGSYEQY
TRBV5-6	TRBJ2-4	ASSLVQNSGGYIQY
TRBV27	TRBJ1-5	ASRSAQGPYSNQPQH
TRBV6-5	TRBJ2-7	ASSYPSGSSYEQY
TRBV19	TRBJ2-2	ASSIPRTGGSGELF
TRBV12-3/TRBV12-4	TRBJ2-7	ASSLGGKNEQY
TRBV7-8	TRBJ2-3	ASRAGTSTDTQY
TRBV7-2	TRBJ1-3	ASSSPLIQGNTIY
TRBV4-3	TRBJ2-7	ASSQMTGAGGSYEQY
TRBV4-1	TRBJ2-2	ASSPETGMTGELF
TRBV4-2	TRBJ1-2	ASSQGIAQGRGYT
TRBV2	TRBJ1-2	ASSADFKASYGYT
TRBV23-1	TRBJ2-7	ASSHRDATHKRYEQY
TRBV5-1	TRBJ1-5	ASSPGISNQPQH
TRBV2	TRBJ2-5	ASSDAAGGRAQETQY
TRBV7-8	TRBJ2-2	ASRPKVGWRTGELF
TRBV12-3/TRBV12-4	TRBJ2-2	ASSLRRIGELF
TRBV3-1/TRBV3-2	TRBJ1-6	ASSQATTGGGSPLH
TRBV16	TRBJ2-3	ASSHLGTSARGSTDTQY
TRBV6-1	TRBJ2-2	ASSEPGANTGELF
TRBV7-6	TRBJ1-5	ASSQTDRGIQPQH
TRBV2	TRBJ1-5	ASIDSYSNQPQH